The 30 T cell receptor beta chains listed next were all sequenced from one sample in a study of T cell repertoires in cytomegalovirus infection. Each CDR3 protein is one row after TCRdb ran MiXCR on the reads. The sample shows approximately 7,200 distinct CDR3 sequences, 55% of them seen only once. These TCRs are of unknown antigen specificity. Sequences were obtained from PBMCs, sequenced either directly or after in vitro stimulation (not recorded which). Every receptor here comes from a human donor in good health (CMV status not recorded). Some clones in this sample may be carry-over from other donors' samples.

This clonotype was counted a single time. V usage is TRBV6-1 and J usage is TRBJ2-1; TRBD1 matches at 8 bases. Trimming at V came to 4 bases and at J to 7 bases, leaving 3 bases not matched to a gene. Germline CDR1 and CDR2: MNHNS and SASEGT. CDR3 length equals 13 residues. The CDR3 coding sequence is TGTGCCAGCAGTGTACAGGGGGGAAATGAGCAGTTCTTC. Its protein is CASSVQGGNEQFF.

V and J are TRBV27 and TRBJ2-3; D call uncertain. The CDR3 runs 10 residues. V was shortened by 8 bases and J by 13 bases, with 13 bases between the two germline ends. The V gene's germline CDR1 is MNHEY and CDR2 SMNVEV (reference sequence). The CDR3 nucleotides read TGTGCCAGCCACGGCGATCCGAAGTATTTT. As protein: CASHGDPKYF.

This clonotype is judged hyperexpanded (1% or more). The gene calls are TRBV12-3 or TRBV12-4 and TRBJ2-1; D tentatively reads TRBD1 or TRBD2 (5 bases each). This CDR3 region has 20 residues. The V end lost 6 bases, the J end lost 1 base, and 28 bases lay between the germline ends. Here the CDR3 DNA reads TGTGCCAGCAGCTCCCTAAGCCTCCTTGGGGGAGAAAGGTCCTACAATGAGCAGTTCTTC. This sequence encodes CASSSLSLLGGERSYNEQFF.

This sequence joins TRBV7-6 and TRBJ2-3; 7 bases line up with TRBD1. The V and J ends lost 4 bases and 0 bases, in that order; junction bases with no gene match: 7. This CDR3 spans 16 amino acids. The germline CDR1 and CDR2 sequences are SGHVS and FNYEAQ. CDR3 bases: TGTGCCAGCAGCTCCGGACAGGCCTCTAGCACAGATACGCAGTATTTT. Translated, it gives CASSSGQASSTDTQYF.

CDR3 sequence: CASTPGFSGNSPLHF. The CDR3 region has the DNA TGTGCCAGCACCCCTGGGTTCTCCGGGAATTCACCCCTCCACTTT. The V gene is TRBV7-8, the J gene TRBJ1-6; no reliable D call. The length of the CDR3 is 15 residues. CDR1 and CDR2 from the germline V gene are SGHVS and FQNEAQ. V was clipped by 7 bases and J by 7 bases, with 17 bases between them.

On this clonotype: The CDR3 end shows no conserved phenylalanine or tryptophan, and so a read error is likely. Because the CDR3's place on the DNA is in doubt, the DNA is left out and the CDR3 is given as listed by TCRdb. CDR3 sequence reads: CASSQSGDHTL. J is TRBJ1-2 and V is TRBV6-5; the listed D gene, TRBD1, was not tested against the DNA. Germline-derived CDR1 and CDR2 are MNHEY and SVGAGI. From its first to its last residue, the CDR3 has 11 amino acids.

This clonotype was seen only once. The junction differs from germline at one of its ends, possibly a read error. The chain couples TRBV19 to TRBJ1-6; no firm D call. The CDR3 runs to 16 residues. Looked up from germline, CDR1 is LNHDA and CDR2 is SQIVND (reference sequence). As DNA, the CDR3 is TGTGCCAGGAGAGACCGTAGGGCAAGAGAACAGTCACCCCTCCCCTTT. This encodes CARRDRRAREQSPLPF.

Worth noting for this clonotype: The germline gene is not matched at one end of the junction; a read error may be the cause. The rearrangement uses TRBV12-3 or TRBV12-4 and TRBJ2-1; D gene uncertain. The CDR3 has 16 residues. The chain's CDR3 is CAISLAPYVRSNEQFF. The DNA of the CDR3 is TGTGCCATCAGTTTAGCCCCTTACGTGAGGTCCAATGAGCAGTTCTTC.

Comments on this clonotype: One end of the junction does not line up with germline, which may come from a read error. The J gene is TRBJ2-1, the V gene TRBV12-5; perhaps TRBD1 as D (5 bases). Per germline, CDR1 LGHNT and CDR2 FRNRAP. CDR3 length: 19 residues. CDR3 DNA: TGTGCTAGTGGTTTGGTATCGGTAATAGGGGCCGTCCCCTCCCATGAGCAGTTATTC. Encoded protein: CASGLVSVIGAVPSHEQLF.

This clonotype was counted between two and nine times. This chain joins TRBV7-8 and TRBJ2-5; tentatively, D is TRBD1 (5 bases). The germline gives CDR1 SGHVS, CDR2 FQNEAQ. The CDR3 extends over 14 amino acids. V lost 0 bases and J lost 4, with 9 bases in between. The CDR3 spells CASSLAGRVETQYF. As DNA, the CDR3 is TGTGCCAGCAGCTTAGCTGGCAGGGTAGAGACCCAGTACTTC.

CDR3 residues: CASSLEFNYGYTF. In DNA, the CDR3 is TGTGCCAGCAGCTTGGAGTTTAACTATGGCTACACCTTC. This chain joins TRBV7-8 and TRBJ1-2; unclear D gene. Germline loops: CDR1 SGHVS, CDR2 FQNEAQ. The CDR3 runs 13 residues. Trimming removed 3 bases from V and 1 base from J, with 6 bases in between.

This clonotype was counted between two and nine times. An end of the junction differs from the germline gene, which may be a read error. The chain has TRBV7-6 and TRBJ1-5; no clear D. The germline CDR1 and CDR2 sequences are SGHVS and FNYEAQ. The CDR3 sequence is 15 residues long. CDR3 sequence (DNA): TGTGACAGCAGCCCCGAAACATACAGCAATCAGCCCAATCATTTT. The encoded protein is CDSSPETYSNQPNHF.

This clonotype was observed once. One end of the junction fails to match germline, which may point to a read error. The genes are TRBV5-5 and TRBJ2-1; D tentatively fits TRBD1 or TRBD2 (5 bases each). Germline values: CDR1 SGHKS, CDR2 YYEKEE (reference sequence). The CDR3 has 11 amino acids. CDR3 loop: CSSTWGNEHLF. As DNA, the CDR3 is TGTTCCAGCACCTGGGGGAATGAGCATTTGTTC.

A word on this clonotype: The conserved phenylalanine or tryptophan normally closing the CDR3 is absent here, so this likely arose from a read error. The DNA is left out, because the CDR3 cannot be placed on it with certainty; the CDR3 is given as TCRdb lists it. The rearrangement links TRBV7-9 to TRBJ2-1. Looked up from germline, CDR1 is SEHNR and CDR2 is FQNEAQ (reference sequence). The CDR3 comprises 16 residues, both ends counted. The CDR3 protein is CASSLLEISTYNEQFG.

The chain employs TRBV7-2 and TRBJ1-2; 7 nucleotides agree with TRBD1. J was trimmed by 10 bases and V by 1 base; bases with no gene match: 24. CDR3 length: 19 residues. Germline V lookup: CDR1 SGHTA, CDR2 FQGNSA. CDR3 sequence (DNA): TGTGCCAGCAGCTTAGGGGACGTCCCTCCGACAGGGTTGGTTAGTGTCTACACCTTC. Translation gives CASSLGDVPPTGLVSVYTF.

On this clonotype itself: One junction end does not reproduce the germline sequence, and a read error may be involved. This rearrangement joins TRBV12-5 to TRBJ2-1; TRBD1 is a possible D gene (5 bases). The CDR3 is made up of 19 amino acids. Germline CDR1 reads LGHNT; CDR2 reads FRNRAP. CDR3 DNA sequence: TGTGCTAGTGGTTTGGTATCGGTAATAGGGGCCGTCCCCTACACTAAGCAATTCTTC. Translated, it gives CASGLVSVIGAVPYTKQFF.

In its sample, this clonotype was seen many times. The chain combines TRBV11-2 with TRBJ1-2; D gene ambiguous. Trimming removed 0 bases from V and 8 bases from J, with 13 bases in between. The CDR3 loop spans 14 amino acids. Germline V CDR1 and CDR2: SGHAT, FQNNGV. The CDR3: CASSLDTSVRGYTF. For the CDR3, the DNA is TGTGCCAGCAGCTTAGATACCAGCGTCAGGGGCTACACCTTC.

The gene calls are TRBV6-6 and TRBJ1-1, with a tentative D call TRBD1 (5 bases). This CDR3 region has 15 residues. The germline V gene has CDR1 MNHNY and CDR2 SVGAGI (reference sequence). V was trimmed by 7 bases and J by 5 bases, leaving 20 bases between them. The CDR3 DNA sequence: TGTGCCAGCATCGGACCGACGCAGGGTAGGACTGAAGCTTTCTTT. Its translation is CASIGPTQGRTEAFF.

This clonotype was picked up a small number of times. The chain is built from TRBV7-6 and TRBJ1-2; D gene uncertain. CDR3 length: 12 residues. Looked up from germline, CDR1 is SGHVS and CDR2 is FNYEAQ. V was pared by 5 bases and J by 2 bases, with 6 bases between. CDR3 residues: CASSPNNYGYTF. The CDR3 region has the DNA TGTGCCAGCAGCCCGAACAACTATGGCTACACCTTC.

Of note for this clonotype: At one of its ends the junction is not consistent with the germline gene, which may arise from a read error. The V gene is TRBV20-1, the J gene TRBJ2-3; tentatively, D is TRBD1 or TRBD2 (5 bases each). Per the germline V gene, CDR1 is DFQATT and CDR2 is SNEGSKA (reference sequence). The CDR3 consists of 18 residues. The chain's CDR3 is CSARRLPSKGSTQDTHYF. The CDR3, as DNA: TGCAGTGCTAGGCGACTACCATCTAAAGGGAGCACACAGGATACGCATTATTTT.

The genes are TRBV6-4 and TRBJ2-3; D is uncertain. The CDR3 totals 14 residues. V was cut by 0 bases and J by 3 bases, with 7 bases left in between. Germline CDR1 MRHNA, CDR2 SNTAGT. The CDR3 bases are TGTGCCAGCAGTGACTCGATAGGAACAGATACGCAGTATTTT. Its protein is CASSDSIGTDTQYF.

With respect to this clonotype: Germline and junction disagree at one end, which may indicate a read error. The chain is built from TRBV7-9 and TRBJ2-1; D ambiguous. The germline CDR1 and CDR2 sequences are SEHNR and FQNEAQ (reference sequence). This CDR3 has 16 amino acids. This chain's CDR3 is CSSVLLGISTYNEPFF. CDR3 coding DNA: TGTTCCAGCGTCTTGTTGGGAATATCCACCTACAATGAGCCGTTCTTC.

Remarks on this clonotype: Sequence at one end of the junction differs from germline and may be a read error. The CDR3 loop reads CASSLRGSKQGTEPYF. The CDR3 coding sequence is TGTGCCAGCAGCCTCAGGGGTTCCAAGCAGGGCACTGAACCTTACTTT. The chain uses TRBV12-3 or TRBV12-4 and TRBJ1-1; tentatively, D is TRBD1 (6 bases). CDR3 length equals 16 residues.

About this clonotype: Since a much larger clone is just one base distant, this may be a read error. The conserved phenylalanine or tryptophan normally closing the CDR3 is absent here, so this likely arose from a read error. The chain employs TRBV10-3 and TRBJ2-7, with D uncertain. The CDR3 sequence is 17 residues long. V was pared by 0 bases and J by 2 bases, with 17 bases between. CDR1 and CDR2 (germline): ENHRY, SYGVKD. The DNA for the CDR3 is TGTGCCATCAGTGAGTCGGAGTGGCTCCTCCGACCCTACGAGCAGTACTTA. Encoded protein: CAISESEWLLRPYEQYL.

DNA of the CDR3: TGTGCCAGCAGTCCGAAACGGGGTAACGAGCAGTACTTC. The encoded protein is CASSPKRGNEQYF. The chain recombines TRBV27 with TRBJ2-7, with D possibly matching TRBD2 (5 bases). Trimming cost V 5 bases and J 5 bases, with 13 bases left between them. The CDR3 consists of 13 residues. The germline CDR1 and CDR2 sequences are MNHEY and SMNVEV (reference sequence).

The V gene is TRBV20-1, the J gene TRBJ1-2, with D possibly TRBD1 on 6 matching bases. The CDR3 consists of 12 residues. Germline CDR1 and CDR2: DFQATT and SNEGSKA (reference sequence). V dropped 7 bases and J dropped 8 bases, with 17 bases sitting between them. This CDR3 is CSGGTPYAGYTF. As DNA, the CDR3 is TGCAGTGGAGGGACACCCTACGCGGGCTACACCTTC.

This clonotype appeared a few times. A junction boundary mismatches the germline segment, possibly from a read error. The V call is TRBV19, the J call TRBJ1-2; D ambiguous. From germline, CDR1 is LNHDA and CDR2 SQIVND (reference sequence). CDR3 length: 12 residues. The CDR3 spells CASSTGLVGYTF. The CDR3 DNA is TGTGCCAGCAGTACGGGTTTGGTAGGCTACACCTTC. Full variable domain (rest looked up from reference TRBV19 and TRBJ1-2): DGGITQSPKYLFRKEGQNVTLSCEQNLNHDAMYWYRQDPGQGLRLIYYSQIVNDFQKGDIAEGYSVSREKKESFPLTVTSAQKNPTAFYLCASSTGLVGYTFGSGTRLTVV.

This clonotype was counted between two and nine times. The V call is TRBV7-8, the J call TRBJ2-1; 7 bases agree with TRBD2. Per the germline V gene, CDR1 is SGHVS and CDR2 is FQNEAQ. CDR3 size: 16 residues. The J segment lost 4 bases and the V segment lost 2 bases, leaving 8 bases of the junction unmatched. For the CDR3, the DNA is TGTGCCAGCAGCTTATCTGGGGGGGAGGGATACAATGAGCAGTTCTTC. It encodes CASSLSGGEGYNEQFF. Looking up the rest from reference TRBV7-8 and TRBJ2-1 gives the full variable domain: GAGVSQSPRYKVAKRGQDVALRCDPISGHVSLFWYQQALGQGPEFLTYFQNEAQLDKSGLPSDRFFAERPEGSVSTLKIQRTQQEDSAVYLCASSLSGGEGYNEQFFGPGTRLTVL.

The J gene is TRBJ1-1, the V gene TRBV7-8; TRBD1 aligns across 7 bases. CDR3 length: 14 residues. Looked up from germline, CDR1 is SGHVS and CDR2 is FQNEAQ. Germline trimming cut 6 bases from V and 3 bases from J; bases unmatched to any gene: 7. CDR3 DNA sequence: TGTGCCAGCAGTCCGGCGACAGGGTACACTGAAGCTTTCTTT. It encodes CASSPATGYTEAFF.

In its sample, this clonotype was seen a few times. The V call is TRBV12-3 or TRBV12-4, the J call TRBJ1-1; a possible D gene is TRBD1 (5 bases). This CDR3 is 16 amino acids long. Deletions cut 6 bases from V and 5 bases from J, with 22 bases between. This CDR3 is CASSLRVSKHVTEAFF. CDR3 DNA sequence: TGTGCCAGCAGCCTCAGGGTTTCCAAACATGTTACTGAAGCTTTCTTT.